The 32 T cell receptor beta chains given below trace back to one sample, sequenced in a study of shared clonotypes between healthy human individuals. Clones were read by immunoSEQ multiplex PCR, and TCRdb kept only the in-frame ones, dropping some. The sample shows millions of clones, roughly 94% of them seen only once. The sequencing input was naive CD4+ T cells sorted from blood. Subset noted: CD45RA+ positively selected. The receptor source for this set is a man aged 18 to 30 in good health.

Details on this clone: The sample contains more than one DNA sequence encoding this CDR3. The chain recombines TRBV7-2 with TRBJ2-7; a weak D match, TRBD2 (5 bases). CDR1 is SGHTA and CDR2 is FQGNSA in the germline V gene. V was clipped by 1 base and J by 3 bases, with 10 bases between them. The CDR3 contains 14 residues. DNA of the CDR3: TGTGCCAGCAGCTTAGGAGGGTCCATCTACGAGCAGTACTTC. Translated: CASSLGGSIYEQYF.

The chain joins TRBV5-1 to TRBJ2-2, with 7 nucleotides matching TRBD1. The V and J ends lost 0 bases and 4 bases, in that order; junction bases with no gene match: 3. The length of the CDR3 is 15 residues. Per the germline V gene, CDR1 is SGHRS and CDR2 is YFSETQ. The CDR3 spells CASSLAGGTTGELFF. CDR3 sequence (DNA): TGCGCCAGCAGCTTGGCAGGGGGAACCACCGGGGAGCTGTTTTTT.

This chain joins TRBV27 and TRBJ2-4; the match to TRBD1 covers 8 bases. V was pared by 4 bases and J by 7 bases, with 3 bases of the junction left unmatched. The CDR3 runs to 13 residues. The V gene's germline CDR1 is MNHEY and CDR2 SMNVEV (reference sequence). Here the CDR3 reads CASSSTGVNIQYF. In nucleotides, the CDR3 is TGTGCCAGCAGTTCGACAGGGGTGAACATTCAGTACTTC.

V gene TRBV6-5 combines with J gene TRBJ1-2; TRBD1 matches at 9 bases. CDR1 MNHEY and CDR2 SVGAGI come from the germline V gene. The CDR3 contains 12 residues. The J segment lost 8 bases and the V segment lost 6 bases, leaving 4 bases of the junction unmatched. The CDR3 nucleotides are TGTGCCAGCAGACAGGGGGCTGAAGGCTACACCTTC. This sequence encodes CASRQGAEGYTF.

The J gene is TRBJ1-1, the V gene TRBV4-1; tentative D call: TRBD1 (5 bases). Germline V gene lookup returns CDR1 MGHRA and CDR2 YSYEKL. The CDR3 totals 13 residues. The germline V and J ends were trimmed by 3 bases and 11 bases, with 16 bases remaining between them. For the CDR3, the DNA is TGCGCCAGCAGCCATGCGCTTTCAGGGACGGCTTTCTTT. As protein: CASSHALSGTAFF.

This sequence joins TRBV5-1 and TRBJ1-1; 9 nucleotides align to TRBD1. Germline loops: CDR1 SGHRS, CDR2 YFSETQ. CDR3 length: 15 residues. Germline trimming cut 4 bases from V and 3 bases from J; bases unmatched to any gene: 7. This chain's CDR3 is CASSARTGAHTEAFF. Written as DNA, the CDR3 is TGCGCCAGCAGCGCGAGGACAGGGGCACACACTGAAGCTTTCTTT.

This chain uses TRBV6-5 with TRBJ1-2; D gene uncertain. Trimming stripped 5 bases from V and 4 bases from J, with 8 bases between. This CDR3 is 12 amino acids long. Germline loops: CDR1 MNHEY, CDR2 SVGAGI. Written as DNA, the CDR3 is TGTGCCAGCAGTAAGGGAATCTATGGCTACACCTTC. Amino acid sequence: CASSKGIYGYTF.

The chain couples TRBV5-1 to TRBJ1-1; weak D call: TRBD1 (6 bases). The CDR3 contains 19 residues. V dropped 4 bases and J dropped 5 bases, with 30 bases sitting between them. From germline, CDR1 is SGHRS and CDR2 YFSETQ. In DNA form, the CDR3 reads TGCGCCAGCAGCAGATCCCTGGGGGGAGACAGGCCTACCGGGACTGAAGCTTTCTTT. Translating it yields CASSRSLGGDRPTGTEAFF.

The V and J genes are TRBV10-3 and TRBJ1-1; no firm D call. The CDR3 extends over 12 amino acids. CDR1 and CDR2 from the germline V gene are ENHRY and SYGVKD. V lost 4 bases and J lost 5, with 8 bases in between. The CDR3 region has the DNA TGTGCCATCAGTGCTGTTACGACTGAAGCTTTCTTT. Its translation is CAISAVTTEAFF.

This chain links TRBV10-2 with TRBJ2-2; 9 positions match TRBD1. Trimming took 4 bases from V and 4 from J; bases not matched to a gene: 4. From germline, CDR1 is WSHSY and CDR2 SAAADI. This CDR3 has 15 residues. Written as DNA, the CDR3 is TGCGCCAGCAGTGTGGGACAGGGACTCACCGGGGAGCTGTTTTTT. Amino acid sequence: CASSVGQGLTGELFF.

The V and J genes are TRBV7-9 and TRBJ1-6; no firm D call. This CDR3 is 17 amino acids long. Trimming cost V 4 bases and J 5 bases, with 18 bases left between them. Germline CDR1 and CDR2: SEHNR and FQNEAQ (reference sequence). In DNA form, the CDR3 reads TGTGCCAGCAGCTCGACCCGGGCCGGGTTTCATAATTCACCCCTCCACTTT. Protein: CASSSTRAGFHNSPLHF. The whole variable domain, filled in from reference TRBV7-9 and TRBJ1-6, reads DTGVSQNPRHKITKRGQNVTFRCDPISEHNRLYWYRQTLGQGPEFLTYFQNEAQLEKSRLLSDRFSAERPKGSFSTLEIQRTEQGDSAMYLCASSSTRAGFHNSPLHFGNGTRLTVT.

The rearrangement uses TRBV9 and TRBJ2-2, with D tentatively TRBD1 (6 bases). The V end was cut by 4 bases, the J end by 6 bases, with 13 bases between. Per the germline V gene, CDR1 is SGDLS and CDR2 is YYNGEE. This CDR3 region has 14 residues. The DNA for the CDR3 is TGTGCCAGCAGCTTGACAGGAGACGCCGGGGAGCTGTTTTTT. The encoded protein is CASSLTGDAGELFF.

This chain links TRBV6-5 with TRBJ2-7, with TRBD2 matching over 7 bases. The CDR3 length is 14 residues. V was clipped by 6 bases and J by 3 bases; unmatched bases: 8. CDR1 is MNHEY, CDR2 SVGAGI, per germline. The CDR3 protein is CASSPREGYYEQYF. In DNA, the CDR3 is TGTGCCAGCAGCCCAAGGGAGGGCTACTACGAGCAGTACTTC.

The chain uses TRBV9 and TRBJ2-1; TRBD2 agrees at 10 bases. This CDR3 region has 16 residues. Per the germline V gene, CDR1 is SGDLS and CDR2 is YYNGEE. Trimming cost V 3 bases and J 7 bases; bases outside gene matches: 10. CDR3 nucleotide sequence: TGTGCCAGCAGCGCCAACCGAGCGGGAGGGCCAAATGAGCAGTTCTTC. Its translation: CASSANRAGGPNEQFF.

The rearrangement joins TRBV10-1 to TRBJ2-7; possible D gene TRBD2, 7 bases. Trimming stripped 3 bases from V and 4 bases from J, with 13 bases between. Per the germline V gene, CDR1 is WNHNN and CDR2 is SYGVQD (reference sequence). The CDR3 consists of 14 residues. CDR3 region: CASSDAGASYEQYF. The CDR3 DNA follows: TGCGCCAGCAGTGACGCGGGGGCGTCTTACGAGCAGTACTTC.

This clone showed up many times. The sample carries other DNA sequences with the same CDR3. This chain uses TRBV7-9 with TRBJ2-1; 9 bases are a match to TRBD1. The CDR3 has 15 amino acids. The germline CDR1 and CDR2 sequences are SEHNR and FQNEAQ (reference sequence). V lost 5 bases and J lost 1; bases outside the gene matches: 3. The CDR3: CASSPGQGSYNEQFF. CDR3 sequence (DNA): TGTGCCAGCAGCCCCGGACAGGGGTCCTACAATGAGCAGTTCTTC.

This sequence joins TRBV4-3 and TRBJ1-2; D uncertain. The germline V gene has CDR1 LGHNA and CDR2 YSLEER. The V end lost 0 bases, the J end lost 4 bases, and 15 bases lay between the germline ends. CDR3 size: 16 residues. The CDR3, as DNA: TGCGCCAGCAGCCAAGATTTGCAGGTCGGAAGCTATGGCTACACCTTC. Translated, it gives CASSQDLQVGSYGYTF.

The chain employs TRBV5-5 and TRBJ1-2; 10 nucleotides match TRBD1. Trimming took 4 bases from V and 7 from J; bases not matched to a gene: 7. This CDR3 has 14 residues. Looked up from germline, CDR1 is SGHKS and CDR2 is YYEKEE (reference sequence). The CDR3 sequence: CASSLTGQGTGYTF. As DNA, the CDR3 is TGTGCCAGCAGCCTTACGGGACAGGGGACTGGCTACACCTTC.

V is TRBV21-1 and J is TRBJ1-2. TRBV21-1 is a listed pseudogene. There are 16 residues in the CDR3. CDR3 in amino acids: CASSAPRPIANYGYTF. For the CDR3, the DNA is TGTGCCAGCAGCGCACCCCGACCGATAGCTAACTATGGCTACACCTTC.

With respect to this clone: Within the sample, other DNA sequences also encode this same CDR3. The J gene is TRBJ2-1, the V gene TRBV25-1; D may be TRBD1 (6 bases). Trimming cost V 6 bases and J 7 bases, with 7 bases left between them. Looked up from germline, CDR1 is MGHDK and CDR2 is SYGVNS. The CDR3 has 11 residues. DNA of the CDR3: TGTGCCAGCAGGCAGGGGAATGAGCAGTTCTTC. This gives the protein CASRQGNEQFF.

This clone was picked up one time. The chain couples TRBV6-5 to TRBJ1-6; D gene unclear. Germline V gene lookup returns CDR1 MNHEY and CDR2 SVGAGI. Deletions cut 6 bases from V and 10 bases from J, with 10 bases between. This CDR3 spans 12 amino acids. The CDR3 nucleotides are TGTGCCAGCAGGCACCTAGACTCACCCCTCCACTTT. Its translation: CASRHLDSPLHF.

The chain couples TRBV7-9 to TRBJ2-2; D gene uncertain. The CDR3 contains 12 residues. From germline, CDR1 is SEHNR and CDR2 FQNEAQ (reference sequence). The ends were cut back, 1 base at V and 7 bases at J, with 4 bases in the middle. In DNA, the CDR3 is TGTGCCAGCAGCTTAGTTATCGGGGAGCTGTTTTTT. This codes for CASSLVIGELFF.

V gene TRBV28 combines with J gene TRBJ1-5, with 8 bases fitting TRBD1. The germline V gene has CDR1 MDHEN and CDR2 SYDVKM. J gave up 4 bases and V 6 bases, and 5 bases lay outside the gene matches. This CDR3 comprises 14 residues. DNA of the CDR3: TGTGCCAGCAGAATGGACAGGGTAAATCAGCCCCAGCATTTT. Protein: CASRMDRVNQPQHF.

This rearrangement joins TRBV5-4 to TRBJ1-4; D might be TRBD1 (6 bases). The V gene's germline CDR1 is SGHNT and CDR2 YYREEE (reference sequence). There are 15 residues in the CDR3. Trimming removed 4 bases at V and 5 bases at J, with 15 bases between. CDR3 sequence: CASSQPGHGNEKLFF. The DNA of the CDR3 is TGTGCCAGCAGCCAGCCGGGACACGGGAATGAAAAACTGTTTTTT.

V and J are TRBV27 and TRBJ1-5; 9 bases are shared with TRBD1. Germline assignment: CDR1 MNHEY and CDR2 SMNVEV (reference sequence). The V segment lost 2 bases and the J segment 4 bases; nucleotides outside the gene matches: 3. CDR3 length equals 15 residues. CDR3 in amino acids: CASSLNRGPNQPQHF. CDR3 sequence (DNA): TGTGCCAGCAGTTTAAACAGGGGGCCTAATCAGCCCCAGCATTTT.

For this clone: This same CDR3 is encoded by further DNA sequences in the sample. The chain uses TRBV10-3 and TRBJ2-3; possibly TRBD1 or TRBD2 for D (6 bases each). Trimming removed 11 bases at V and 0 bases at J, with 12 bases between. This CDR3 contains 13 residues. Germline CDR1 reads ENHRY; CDR2 reads SYGVKD. The CDR3 reads CASGGLSTDTQYF. For the CDR3, the DNA is TGTGCCTCTGGGGGGCTGAGCACAGATACGCAGTATTTT.

This chain joins TRBV5-1 and TRBJ1-2; no reliable D call. The CDR3 is made up of 14 amino acids. Germline V gene data show CDR1 as SGHRS and CDR2 as YFSETQ. Between the trimmed V and J ends, which lost 4 bases and 2 bases, there was a span of 12 bases. CDR3 region: CASSPPQANYGYTF. The CDR3 DNA follows: TGCGCCAGCAGCCCCCCCCAAGCAAACTATGGCTACACCTTC.

V is TRBV9 and J is TRBJ1-2; TRBD1 aligns across 9 bases. The CDR3 runs to 17 residues. Trimming removed 3 bases from V and 5 bases from J; junction bases left unmatched: 14. The germline CDR1 and CDR2 sequences are SGDLS and YYNGEE. The CDR3 nucleotides read TGTGCCAGCAGCGCCGAACAGGGGGCGTTCTTCCCTTATGGCTACACCTTC. It codes for CASSAEQGAFFPYGYTF.

The V and J genes are TRBV10-3 and TRBJ1-1; TRBD1 is a possible D gene (5 bases). V lost 10 bases and J 0 bases, leaving 18 bases between the germline ends. Germline CDR1 reads ENHRY; CDR2 reads SYGVKD. The CDR3 is made up of 15 amino acids. This chain's CDR3 is CASRYDSTMNTEAFF. CDR3 DNA sequence: TGTGCCAGCAGGTACGACAGTACTATGAACACTGAAGCTTTCTTT.

This chain joins TRBV5-1 and TRBJ1-4; TRBD1 might be the D (6 bases). CDR1 SGHRS and CDR2 YFSETQ come from the germline V gene. V lost 3 bases and J 1 base, leaving 16 bases between the germline ends. This CDR3 has 17 residues. CDR3 DNA: TGCGCCAGCAGCTCCTATTTACAACAGGGAACTAATGAAAAACTGTTTTTT. Protein product: CASSSYLQQGTNEKLFF.

This sequence joins TRBV4-3 and TRBJ2-7; a weak D match, TRBD1 (5 bases). Germline assignment: CDR1 LGHNA and CDR2 YSLEER. This CDR3 is 15 amino acids long. Trimming pared 1 base from V and 2 bases from J, leaving 12 bases between. The CDR3 sequence is CASSQGWKGTYEQYF. The CDR3 DNA reads TGCGCCAGCAGCCAAGGGTGGAAGGGGACCTACGAGCAGTACTTC.

This chain connects TRBV7-8 to TRBJ1-4; D remains ambiguous. The V end lost 5 bases, the J end lost 5 bases, and 15 bases lay between the germline ends. The CDR3 runs to 15 residues. CDR1 is SGHVS, CDR2 FQNEAQ, per germline. The CDR3 loop is CASSTLGRRNEKLFF. In DNA form, the CDR3 reads TGTGCCAGCAGCACCCTCGGACGCCGGAATGAAAAACTGTTTTTT.